What follows are 26 T cell receptor beta chains derived from one specimen sequenced in a study of blood T cell repertoires in COVID-19. Only in-frame clones appear in the TCRdb table, and some are missing; sequencing was by immunoSEQ multiplex PCR. The table shows hundreds of thousands of clones, with roughly four fifths occurring only once. Sequencing used peripheral blood. The receptors were sampled from a woman between 50 and 59 years old who had recovered from COVID-19.

This clone was seen just once. V and J are TRBV5-5 and TRBJ1-2; 7 nucleotides agree with TRBD1. Germline values: CDR1 SGHKS, CDR2 YYEKEE (reference sequence). The CDR3 extends over 14 amino acids. Losses at the gene ends were 2 bases for V and 2 bases for J; bases not matched to a gene: 3. CDR3 DNA: TGTGCCAGCAGCTTTGGGGACAGAAACTATGGCTACACCTTC. As protein: CASSFGDRNYGYTF.

A single count supports this clone. The rearrangement uses TRBV6-5 and TRBJ1-4; 9 positions match TRBD1. CDR3 length: 15 amino acids. V was clipped by 2 bases and J by 5 bases; unmatched bases: 3. Germline loops: CDR1 MNHEY, CDR2 SVGAGI. The CDR3 nucleotides read TGTGCCAGCAGTTACATAGGACAGGGGAATGAAAAACTGTTTTTT. Residues: CASSYIGQGNEKLFF.

In nucleotides, the CDR3 is TGTGCCAGCGCAGACAGGATTTATTCTAACGTAGCCTATGGCTACACCTTC. Translating gives CASADRIYSNVAYGYTF. The chain joins TRBV2 to TRBJ1-2; perhaps TRBD1 as D (6 bases). CDR3 size: 17 residues. Germline assignment: CDR1 SNHLY and CDR2 FYNNEI. V was clipped by 8 bases and J by 4 bases, with 26 bases between them.

The chain carries TRBV6-2 or TRBV6-3 and TRBJ2-3, with 7 bases fitting TRBD1. This CDR3 has 14 residues. Germline trimming cut 5 bases from V and 4 bases from J; bases unmatched to any gene: 6. Per the germline V gene, CDR1 is MNHEY and CDR2 is SVGEGT. For the CDR3, the DNA is TGTGCCAGCAGTGGGTGGACAGGCCCAGATACGCAGTATTTT. It codes for CASSGWTGPDTQYF.

The chain is built from TRBV7-8 and TRBJ1-6; D is ambiguous. Trimming stripped 5 bases from V and 4 bases from J, with 6 bases between. The germline V gene encodes CDR1 SGHVS and CDR2 FQNEAQ. The CDR3 is 13 amino acids. CDR3 sequence reads: CASSPQYNSPLHF. The CDR3 DNA reads as TGTGCCAGCAGCCCGCAGTATAATTCACCCCTCCACTTT.

The V and J genes are TRBV30 and TRBJ1-1; D gene unclear. The CDR3 spans 14 residues. In germline, CDR1 is GTSNPN, CDR2 SVGIG (reference sequence). V was trimmed by 2 bases and J by 5 bases, leaving 15 bases between them. The CDR3 spells CAWSSGISGTEAFF. The CDR3 coding sequence is TGTGCCTGGAGTTCGGGGATTTCGGGTACTGAAGCTTTCTTT.

The rearrangement uses TRBV18 and TRBJ2-2; weak D call: TRBD2 (5 bases). The ends were cut back, 1 base at V and 4 bases at J, with 16 bases in the middle. In germline, CDR1 is KGHSH, CDR2 LQKENI. The CDR3 is made up of 17 amino acids. The CDR3 nucleotides are TGTGCCAGCTCACCACTAGGGAGCGCGCCGGCCACCGGGGAGCTGTTTTTT. It specifies CASSPLGSAPATGELFF.

This clone is a singleton in its sample. The sample carries other DNA sequences with the same CDR3. The chain has TRBV4-3 and TRBJ2-7; D is possibly TRBD2 (6 bases). This CDR3 has 15 amino acids. CDR1 is LGHNA and CDR2 is YSLEER in the germline V gene. Between the trimmed V and J ends, which lost 0 bases and 4 bases, there was a span of 13 bases. The CDR3 DNA reads as TGCGCCAGCAGCCAAGATCTGGGGGGTTTATACGAGCAGTACTTC. Its translation: CASSQDLGGLYEQYF.

The table lists this clone with a few counts. This chain uses TRBV6-5 with TRBJ1-1; 9 nucleotides align to TRBD1. J was trimmed by 2 bases and V by 7 bases; bases with no gene match: 5. Germline-derived CDR1 and CDR2 are MNHEY and SVGAGI. The CDR3 is 14 amino acids. The CDR3 coding sequence is TGTGCCAGCAAAAACAGGGGGCGCAACACTGAAGCTTTCTTT. Translating it yields CASKNRGRNTEAFF.

This clone has a handful of counts. The chain carries TRBV4-3 and TRBJ1-4; 8 bases match TRBD1. The J segment lost 6 bases and the V segment lost 0 bases, leaving 9 bases of the junction unmatched. The CDR3 extends over 17 amino acids. CDR1 is LGHNA and CDR2 is YSLEER in the germline V gene. The CDR3 sequence: CASSQDYGQGEDEKLFF. The CDR3 DNA is TGCGCCAGCAGCCAAGATTACGGACAGGGCGAGGATGAAAAACTGTTTTTT.

This chain links TRBV14 with TRBJ2-7; D perhaps matches TRBD1 (6 bases). V shed 3 bases and J shed 0 bases, with 12 bases lying between them. CDR3 length: 15 residues. Looked up from germline, CDR1 is SGHDN and CDR2 is FVKESK. CDR3 coding DNA: TGTGCCAGCAGCCAGGGGACATTCGGCTCCTACGAGCAGTACTTC. Its translation: CASSQGTFGSYEQYF.

Details on this clone: The same CDR3 also results from other DNA sequences found in this sample. The chain recombines TRBV7-2 with TRBJ1-1; D uncertain. Trimming took off 2 bases at V and 1 base at J, with 5 bases between the two ends. Germline loops: CDR1 SGHTA, CDR2 FQGNSA. This CDR3 is 13 amino acids long. CDR3 DNA sequence: TGTGCCAGCAGCTTAAGCCGGAACACTGAAGCTTTCTTT. Its translation: CASSLSRNTEAFF.

This clone was counted only a few times. The chain recombines TRBV7-8 with TRBJ2-5; possible D gene TRBD1, 6 bases. CDR3 length equals 15 residues. V dropped 1 base and J dropped 3 bases, with 12 bases sitting between them. Germline V gene data show CDR1 as SGHVS and CDR2 as FQNEAQ. CDR3 nucleotide sequence: TGTGCCAGCAGCTTAGAGGTCCAGGGGAAAGAGACCCAGTACTTC. Protein product: CASSLEVQGKETQYF.

This clone appeared a few times. The rearrangement uses TRBV28 and TRBJ2-3; TRBD2 aligns across 14 bases. Germline loops: CDR1 MDHEN, CDR2 SYDVKM. This CDR3 is built from 17 residues. V shed 6 bases and J 2 bases; nucleotides not matched to a gene: 7. This CDR3 is CASRTPGLAGATDTQYF. The CDR3 nucleotides read TGTGCCAGCAGGACTCCGGGACTAGCGGGGGCCACAGATACGCAGTATTTT.

V usage is TRBV30 and J usage is TRBJ1-2; 8 positions match TRBD1. Germline V gene sequence: CDR1 GTSNPN, CDR2 SVGIG (reference sequence). The CDR3 sequence is 15 residues long. V dropped 0 bases and J dropped 6; count of bases not matched to a gene: 9. CDR3 nucleotides: TGTGCCTGGAGTGTATCGTGGACAGGGTCTGATGGCTACACCTTC. Encoded protein: CAWSVSWTGSDGYTF.

The rearrangement joins TRBV5-1 to TRBJ1-2; possibly TRBD1 for D (5 bases). V dropped 0 bases and J dropped 0 bases, with 9 bases sitting between them. Per germline, CDR1 SGHRS and CDR2 YFSETQ. CDR3 length: 15 amino acids. The CDR3 loop is CASSLVGLSNYGYTF. CDR3 nucleotide sequence: TGCGCCAGCAGCTTGGTGGGGCTCTCTAACTATGGCTACACCTTC.

The rearrangement uses TRBV27 and TRBJ2-2; 14 bases align to TRBD2. CDR1 and CDR2 (germline): MNHEY, SMNVEV (reference sequence). The CDR3 consists of 18 residues. V trimming: 2 bases; J trimming: 5 bases; junction bases outside the gene matches: 7. The DNA of the CDR3 is TGTGCCAGCAGTTTACTGGGACTAGCGGGAGTGCGGACCGGGGAGCTGTTTTTT. It encodes CASSLLGLAGVRTGELFF.

V is TRBV5-8 and J is TRBJ1-2, with D possibly being TRBD1 (6 bases). V shed 4 bases and J shed 3 bases, with 7 bases lying between them. Germline values: CDR1 SGHTS, CDR2 YDEGEE. This CDR3 region has 12 residues. Here the CDR3 DNA reads TGTGCCAGCAGCCACAGGGACTATGGCTACACCTTC. Translation: CASSHRDYGYTF.

V gene TRBV21-1 combines with J gene TRBJ1-2; TRBD1, as called in the table, went unchecked against the DNA. TRBV21-1 is a known pseudogene. The CDR3 is made up of 17 amino acids. The CDR3 loop is CASSKKVVETANYGYTF. CDR3 bases: TGTGCCAGCAGCAAAAAAGTCGTAGAGACAGCCAACTATGGCTACACCTTC.

The sample holds a few counts of this clone. The chain combines TRBV7-9 with TRBJ2-1, with 10 nucleotides matching TRBD2. Germline CDR1 reads SEHNR; CDR2 reads FQNEAQ (reference sequence). The ends lost 1 base at V and 10 bases at J; junction bases unmatched: 1. CDR3 length: 13 amino acids. CDR3 loop: CASSLGTSGEQFF. The CDR3 DNA reads as TGTGCCAGCAGCTTAGGGACTAGCGGAGAGCAGTTCTTC.

This sequence joins TRBV6-2 or TRBV6-3 and TRBJ1-2; D unclear. Per germline, CDR1 MNHEY and CDR2 SVGEGT. Trimming removed 1 base at V and 8 bases at J, with 11 bases between. This CDR3 has 13 residues. The DNA for the CDR3 is TGTGCCAGCAGTTACTTTCGTGGGCCCGGCTACACCTTC. It yields the protein CASSYFRGPGYTF.

This chain connects TRBV10-3 to TRBJ2-7, with 8 bases matching TRBD1. V was pared by 6 bases and J by 4 bases, with 8 bases of the junction left unmatched. CDR3 length: 14 amino acids. Germline V gene lookup returns CDR1 ENHRY and CDR2 SYGVKD. This chain's CDR3 is CAISQAGGIYEQYF. The CDR3 DNA follows: TGTGCCATCAGCCAGGCAGGGGGCATATACGAGCAGTACTTC.

About this clone: Other DNA sequences in this specimen translate into the identical CDR3. The rearrangement uses TRBV27 and TRBJ1-5, with TRBD1 identical over 9 bases. V was pared by 5 bases and J by 4 bases, with 3 bases of the junction left unmatched. Germline V CDR1 and CDR2: MNHEY, SMNVEV (reference sequence). CDR3 length: 14 residues. CDR3 DNA sequence: TGTGCCAGCAGTCAGGACAGGGGAAATCAGCCCCAGCATTTT. Translating gives CASSQDRGNQPQHF.

This chain connects TRBV3-1 (or the pseudogene TRBV3-2) to TRBJ2-7, with D uncertain. Trimming cost V 1 base and J 1 base, with 17 bases left between them. Germline V gene lookup returns CDR1 LGHDT and CDR2 YNNKEL (reference sequence). The CDR3 is made up of 17 amino acids. DNA of the CDR3: TGTGCCAGCAGCCAAGCGAACGCGGCGGTCGGATCCTACGAGCAGTACTTC. Its translation is CASSQANAAVGSYEQYF.

V is TRBV28 and J is TRBJ1-5; D uncertain. Germline CDR1 MDHEN, CDR2 SYDVKM. The CDR3 contains 12 residues. Deletions cut 6 bases from V and 5 bases from J, with 8 bases between. The CDR3 nucleotides read TGTGCCAGCAGGAGCGGAGATCAGCCCCAGCATTTT. This encodes CASRSGDQPQHF.

The chain uses TRBV7-2 and TRBJ1-2; TRBD1 might be the D (6 bases). This CDR3 is 15 amino acids long. Germline CDR1 reads SGHTA; CDR2 reads FQGNSA. Trimming removed 2 bases at V and 4 bases at J, with 14 bases between. CDR3 coding DNA: TGTGCCAGCAGCTTAAATTCTGCAGGGGCCTATGGCTACACCTTC. Translating it yields CASSLNSAGAYGYTF.